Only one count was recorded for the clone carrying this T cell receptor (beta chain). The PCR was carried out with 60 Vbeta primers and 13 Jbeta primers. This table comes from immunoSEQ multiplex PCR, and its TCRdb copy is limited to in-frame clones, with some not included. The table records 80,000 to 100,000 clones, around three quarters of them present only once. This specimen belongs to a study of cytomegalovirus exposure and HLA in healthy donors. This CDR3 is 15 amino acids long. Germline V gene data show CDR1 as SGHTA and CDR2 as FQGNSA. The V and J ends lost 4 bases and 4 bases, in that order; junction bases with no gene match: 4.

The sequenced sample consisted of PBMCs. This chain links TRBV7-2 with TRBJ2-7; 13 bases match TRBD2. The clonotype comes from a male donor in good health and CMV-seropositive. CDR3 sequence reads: CASSSGLAGPYEQYF. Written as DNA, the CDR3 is TGTGCCAGCAGCTCGGGACTAGCGGGGCCTTACGAGCAGTACTTC.